This T cell receptor beta chain emerged from a study of blood T cell repertoires in COVID-19 (dated by TCRdb to the early 2020s). For the wider study: Samples covering the acute and convalescent phases of COVID-19 were provided by collaborators in the United States, Italy and Spain. Sample metadata almost always included a de-identified subject ID, COVID-19 status, age in years and sex. The repertoires were released in a freely available public database meant as a resource for research on the immune response to SARS-CoV-2. Where available, HLA class I and class II types were obtained from metadata supplied by the sample provider rather than from assay-based typing. The material from the prospective study consisted of cDNA or gDNA derived from T cells, B-cell-depleted T cells, or PBMCs. The samples were drawn from the first 160 participants of the ongoing ImmuneRACE study and from 950 to 1,500 subjects provided by 6 global collaborators. Deeply sampled blood TCRbeta repertoires from subjects exposed to, actively infected with, or recovered from COVID-19 were included in the dataset.

V trim: 3 bases; J trim: 3 bases; unmatched bases: 6. Spanning cysteine to phenylalanine, the CDR3 consists of 15 amino acids. The sequence is cut down to CDR3 DNA, 45 bases in frame from base 1. For CDR1 and CDR2, the germline V gene lists SGHAT and FQNNGV. Comments on this clone: The clone's antigen remains unknown. Base qualities are not recorded, but no much larger clone differs from it by a single base.

Points the paper makes about the study in general: Clinical and demographic metadata were provided uncurated, with the amount varying by source and participant.

Whole blood was collected in K2EDTA tubes by collaborating institutions according to the institutions' own protocols. For TCRbeta analysis, collaborators shipped samples as frozen whole blood, isolated PBMCs, or DNA extracted from either of those sample types. TCRbeta CDR3 regions were amplified from genomic DNA by means of the immunoSEQ Assay, a bias-controlled multiplex PCR. The original methods were these. Nucleated cell counts per sample were estimated from amplification of reference gene primers within the assay. To quantify the absolute abundance of each unique TCRbeta CDR3 rearrangement, sequence reads were collapsed and filtered. For each sample, productive Simpson clonality was calculated by taking the square root of Simpson's diversity index across productive rearrangements. Imported from immuneACCESS, the table was reduced by TCRdb to in-frame sequences with V and J called. These copies leave out some clones; in studies compared against another copy, an unresolved V gene accounts for under half, and the cause of the remainder is not known. V and J calls and clone size are as listed in that table; D and trimming were resolved from the DNA. The sample table holds under 250,000 clones, of which approximately 80% were seen once. Around 26% of the sample rests with the top ten.

The sequenced material came from peripheral blood. This TCR came from a man aged 40-49 years with acute or convalescent COVID-19. The V and J segments used are TRBV11-2 and TRBJ2-7, and TRBD2 aligns with 9 junction nucleotides. The DNA sequence is TGTGCCAGCAGCTTTAGCGGGAGTAGAGACTACGAGCAGTACTTC. Translated, it gives CASSFSGSRDYEQYF.